This TCR beta chain originates from a study of technical replicates of blood from several donors. Germline CDR1 reads MNHEY; CDR2 reads SVGAGI. This CDR3 has 11 residues. V was trimmed by 5 bases and J by 12 bases, leaving 11 bases between them. Repertoires were generated with immunoSEQ multiplex PCR, while TCRdb's copy carries only in-frame clones and drops some. The sample contains approximately 87,000 clones, more than 85% of which appear only once. The sample was T cells isolated from PBMCs. The chain is built from TRBV6-5 and TRBJ2-1; tentative D call: TRBD1 (8 bases). This sequence was found in a human donor in good health. Some clones in this sample may be carry-over from other donors' samples. In nucleotides, the CDR3 is TGTGCCAGCAGTACAGGGGGGGGGCAGTTCTTC. It specifies CASSTGGGQFF.